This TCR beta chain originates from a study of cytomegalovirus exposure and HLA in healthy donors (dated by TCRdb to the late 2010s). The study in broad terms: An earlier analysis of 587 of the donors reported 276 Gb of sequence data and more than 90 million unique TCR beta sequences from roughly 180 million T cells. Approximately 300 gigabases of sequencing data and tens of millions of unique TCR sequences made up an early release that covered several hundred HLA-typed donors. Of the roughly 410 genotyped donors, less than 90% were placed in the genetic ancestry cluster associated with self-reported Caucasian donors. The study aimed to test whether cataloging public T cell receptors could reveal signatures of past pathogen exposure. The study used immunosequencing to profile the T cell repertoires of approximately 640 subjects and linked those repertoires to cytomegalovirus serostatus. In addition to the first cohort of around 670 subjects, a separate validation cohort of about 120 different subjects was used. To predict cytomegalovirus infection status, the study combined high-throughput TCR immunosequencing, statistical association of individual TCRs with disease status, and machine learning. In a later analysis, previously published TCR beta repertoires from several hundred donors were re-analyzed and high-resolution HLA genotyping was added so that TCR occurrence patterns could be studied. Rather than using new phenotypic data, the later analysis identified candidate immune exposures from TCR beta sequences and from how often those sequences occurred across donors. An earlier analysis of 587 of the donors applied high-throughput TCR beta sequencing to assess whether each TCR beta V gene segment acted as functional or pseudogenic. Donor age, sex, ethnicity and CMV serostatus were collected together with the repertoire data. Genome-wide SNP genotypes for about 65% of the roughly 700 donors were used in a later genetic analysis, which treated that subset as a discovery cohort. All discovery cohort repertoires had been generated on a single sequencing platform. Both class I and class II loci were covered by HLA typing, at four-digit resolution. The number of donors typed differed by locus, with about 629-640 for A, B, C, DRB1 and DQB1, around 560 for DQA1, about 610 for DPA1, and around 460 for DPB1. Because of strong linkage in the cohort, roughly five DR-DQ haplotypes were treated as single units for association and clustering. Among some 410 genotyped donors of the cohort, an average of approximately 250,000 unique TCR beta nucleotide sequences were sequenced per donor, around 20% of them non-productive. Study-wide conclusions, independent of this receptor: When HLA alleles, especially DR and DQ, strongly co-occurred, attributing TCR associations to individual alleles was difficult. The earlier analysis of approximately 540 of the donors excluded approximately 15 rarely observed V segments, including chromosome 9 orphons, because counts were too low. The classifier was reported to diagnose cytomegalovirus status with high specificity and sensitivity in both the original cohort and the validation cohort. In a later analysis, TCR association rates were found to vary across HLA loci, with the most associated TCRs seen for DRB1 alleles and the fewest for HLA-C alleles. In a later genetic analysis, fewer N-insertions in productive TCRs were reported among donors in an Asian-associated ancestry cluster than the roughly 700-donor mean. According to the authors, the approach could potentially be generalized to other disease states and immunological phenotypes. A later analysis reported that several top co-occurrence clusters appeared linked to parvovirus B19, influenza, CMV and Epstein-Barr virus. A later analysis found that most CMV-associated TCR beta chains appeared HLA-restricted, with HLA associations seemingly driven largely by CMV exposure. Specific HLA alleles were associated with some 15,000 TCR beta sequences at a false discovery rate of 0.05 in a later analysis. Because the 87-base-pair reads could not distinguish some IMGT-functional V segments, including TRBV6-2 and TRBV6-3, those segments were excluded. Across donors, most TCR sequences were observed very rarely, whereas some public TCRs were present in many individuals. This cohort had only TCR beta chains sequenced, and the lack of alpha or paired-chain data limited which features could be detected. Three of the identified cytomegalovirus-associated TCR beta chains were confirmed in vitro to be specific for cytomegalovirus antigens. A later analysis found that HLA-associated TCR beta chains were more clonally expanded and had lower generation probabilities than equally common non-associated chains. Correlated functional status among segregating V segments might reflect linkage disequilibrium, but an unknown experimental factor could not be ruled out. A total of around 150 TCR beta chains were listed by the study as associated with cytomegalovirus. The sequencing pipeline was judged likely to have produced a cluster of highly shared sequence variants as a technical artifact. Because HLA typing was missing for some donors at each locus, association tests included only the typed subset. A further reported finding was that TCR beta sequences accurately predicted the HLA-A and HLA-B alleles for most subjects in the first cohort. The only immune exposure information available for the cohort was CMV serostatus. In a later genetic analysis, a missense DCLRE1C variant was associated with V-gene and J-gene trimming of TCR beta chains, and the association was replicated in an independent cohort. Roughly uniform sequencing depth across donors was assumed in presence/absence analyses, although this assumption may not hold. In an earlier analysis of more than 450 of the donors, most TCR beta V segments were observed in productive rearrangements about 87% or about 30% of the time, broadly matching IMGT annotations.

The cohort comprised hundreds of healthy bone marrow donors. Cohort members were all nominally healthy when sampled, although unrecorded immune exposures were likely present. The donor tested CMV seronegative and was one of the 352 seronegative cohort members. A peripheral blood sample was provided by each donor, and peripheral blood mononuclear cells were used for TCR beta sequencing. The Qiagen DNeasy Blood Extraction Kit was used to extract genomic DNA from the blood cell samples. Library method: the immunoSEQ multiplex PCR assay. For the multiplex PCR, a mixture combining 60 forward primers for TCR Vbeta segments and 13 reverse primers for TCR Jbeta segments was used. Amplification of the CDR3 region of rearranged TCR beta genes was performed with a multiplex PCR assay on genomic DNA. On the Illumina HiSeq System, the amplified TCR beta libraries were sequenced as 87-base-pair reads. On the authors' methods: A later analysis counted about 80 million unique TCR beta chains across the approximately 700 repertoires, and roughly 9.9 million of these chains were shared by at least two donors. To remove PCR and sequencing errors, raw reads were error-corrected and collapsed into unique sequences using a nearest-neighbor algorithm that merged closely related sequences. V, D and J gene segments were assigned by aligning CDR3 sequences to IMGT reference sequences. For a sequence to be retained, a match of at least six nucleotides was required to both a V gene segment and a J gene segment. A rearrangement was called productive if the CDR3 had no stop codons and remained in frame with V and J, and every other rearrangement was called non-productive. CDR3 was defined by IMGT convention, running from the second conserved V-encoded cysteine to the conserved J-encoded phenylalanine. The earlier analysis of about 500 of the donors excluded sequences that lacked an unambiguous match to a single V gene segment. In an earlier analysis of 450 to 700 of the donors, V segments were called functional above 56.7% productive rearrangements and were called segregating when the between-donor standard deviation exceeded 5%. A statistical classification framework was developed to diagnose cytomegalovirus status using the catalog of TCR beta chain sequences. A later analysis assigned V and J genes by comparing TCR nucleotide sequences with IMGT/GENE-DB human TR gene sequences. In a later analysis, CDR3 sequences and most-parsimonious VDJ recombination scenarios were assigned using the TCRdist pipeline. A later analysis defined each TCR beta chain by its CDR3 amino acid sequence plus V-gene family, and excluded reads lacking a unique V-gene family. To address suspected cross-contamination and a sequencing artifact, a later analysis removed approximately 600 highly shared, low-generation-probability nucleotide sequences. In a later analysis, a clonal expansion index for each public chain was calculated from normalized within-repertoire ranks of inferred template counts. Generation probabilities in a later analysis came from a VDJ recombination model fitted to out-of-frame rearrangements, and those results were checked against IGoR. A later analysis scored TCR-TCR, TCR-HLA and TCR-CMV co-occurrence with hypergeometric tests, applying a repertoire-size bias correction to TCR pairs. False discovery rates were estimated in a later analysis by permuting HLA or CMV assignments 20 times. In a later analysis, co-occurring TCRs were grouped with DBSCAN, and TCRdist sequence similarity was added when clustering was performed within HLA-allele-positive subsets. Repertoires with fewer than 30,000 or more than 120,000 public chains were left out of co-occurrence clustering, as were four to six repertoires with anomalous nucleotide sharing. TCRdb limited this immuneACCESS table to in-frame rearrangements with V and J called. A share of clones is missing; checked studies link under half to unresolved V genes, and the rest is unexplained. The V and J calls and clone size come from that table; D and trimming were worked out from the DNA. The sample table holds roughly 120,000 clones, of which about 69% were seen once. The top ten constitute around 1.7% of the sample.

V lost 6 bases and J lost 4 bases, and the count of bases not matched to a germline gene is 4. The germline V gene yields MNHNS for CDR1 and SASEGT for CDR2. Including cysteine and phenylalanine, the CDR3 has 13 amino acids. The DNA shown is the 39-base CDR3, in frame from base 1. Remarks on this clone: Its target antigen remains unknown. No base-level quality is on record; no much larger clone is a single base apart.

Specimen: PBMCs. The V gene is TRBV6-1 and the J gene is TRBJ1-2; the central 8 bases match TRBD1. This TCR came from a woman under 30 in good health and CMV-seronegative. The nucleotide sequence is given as TGTGCCAGCAGGACAGGGGTGGGCTATGGCTACACCTTC. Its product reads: CASRTGVGYGYTF.